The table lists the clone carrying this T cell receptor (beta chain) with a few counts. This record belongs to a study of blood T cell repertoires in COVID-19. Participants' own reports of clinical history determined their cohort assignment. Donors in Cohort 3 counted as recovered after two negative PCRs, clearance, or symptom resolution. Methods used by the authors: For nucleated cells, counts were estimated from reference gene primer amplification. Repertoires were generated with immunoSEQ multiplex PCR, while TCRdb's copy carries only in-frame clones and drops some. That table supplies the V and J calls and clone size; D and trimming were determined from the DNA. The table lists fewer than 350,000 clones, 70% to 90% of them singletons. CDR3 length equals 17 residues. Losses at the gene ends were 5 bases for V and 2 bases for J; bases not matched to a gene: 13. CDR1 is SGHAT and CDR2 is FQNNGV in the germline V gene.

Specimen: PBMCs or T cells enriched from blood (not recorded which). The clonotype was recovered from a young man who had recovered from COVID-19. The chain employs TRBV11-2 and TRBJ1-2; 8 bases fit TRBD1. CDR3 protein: CASSAHFRQGMNYGYTF. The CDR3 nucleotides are TGTGCCAGCAGCGCACATTTCCGACAGGGGATGAACTATGGCTACACCTTC.